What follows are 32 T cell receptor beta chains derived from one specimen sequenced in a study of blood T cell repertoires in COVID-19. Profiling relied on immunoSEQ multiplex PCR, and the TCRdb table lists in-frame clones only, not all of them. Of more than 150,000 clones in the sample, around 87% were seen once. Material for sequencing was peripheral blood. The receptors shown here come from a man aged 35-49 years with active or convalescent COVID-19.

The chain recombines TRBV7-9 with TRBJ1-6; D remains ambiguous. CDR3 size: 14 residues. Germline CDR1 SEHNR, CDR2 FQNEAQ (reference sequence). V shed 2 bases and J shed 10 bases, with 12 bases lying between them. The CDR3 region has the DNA TGTGCCAGCAGCTTATTACCCCCGGGGTCACCCCTCCACTTT. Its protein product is CASSLLPPGSPLHF.

The CDR3 DNA sequence: TGTGCCAGCAGCCAAGGTTTAGCGGGAAGCACAGATACGCAGTATTTT. Its translation is CASSQGLAGSTDTQYF. The chain carries TRBV3-1 (or the pseudogene TRBV3-2) and TRBJ2-3; 8 nucleotides line up with TRBD2. J gave up 0 bases and V 1 base, and 3 bases lay outside the gene matches. Germline-derived CDR1 and CDR2 are LGHDT and YNNKEL (reference sequence). The length of the CDR3 is 16 residues.

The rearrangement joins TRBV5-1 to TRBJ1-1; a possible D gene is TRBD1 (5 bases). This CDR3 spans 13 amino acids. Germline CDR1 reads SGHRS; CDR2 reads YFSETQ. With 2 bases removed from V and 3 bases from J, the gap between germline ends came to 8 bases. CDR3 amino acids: CASSFRVDTEAFF. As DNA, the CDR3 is TGCGCCAGCAGCTTCAGGGTCGACACTGAAGCTTTCTTT.

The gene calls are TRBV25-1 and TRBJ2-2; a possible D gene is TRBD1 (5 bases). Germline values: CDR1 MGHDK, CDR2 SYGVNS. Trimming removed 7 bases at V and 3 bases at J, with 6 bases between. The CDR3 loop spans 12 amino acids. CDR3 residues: CASTGYTGELFF. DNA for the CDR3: TGTGCCAGCACAGGGTACACCGGGGAGCTGTTTTTT.

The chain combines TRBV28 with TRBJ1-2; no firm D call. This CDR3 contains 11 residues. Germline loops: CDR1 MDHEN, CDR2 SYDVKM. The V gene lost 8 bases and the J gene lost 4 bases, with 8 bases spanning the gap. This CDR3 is CASSGGYGYTF. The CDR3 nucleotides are TGTGCCAGCTCAGGAGGCTATGGCTACACCTTC.

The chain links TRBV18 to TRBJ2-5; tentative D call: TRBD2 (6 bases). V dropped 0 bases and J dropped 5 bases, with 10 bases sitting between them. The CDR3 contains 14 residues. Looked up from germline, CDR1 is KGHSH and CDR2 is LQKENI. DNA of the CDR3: TGTGCCAGCTCACCACCGGCTAGCGCGGAGACCCAGTACTTC. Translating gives CASSPPASAETQYF.

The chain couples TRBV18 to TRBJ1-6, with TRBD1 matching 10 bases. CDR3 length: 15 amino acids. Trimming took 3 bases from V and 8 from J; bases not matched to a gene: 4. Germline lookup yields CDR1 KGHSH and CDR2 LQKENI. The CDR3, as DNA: TGTGCCAGCTCACCGTCCGGGACAGGGGATTCACCCCTCCACTTT. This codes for CASSPSGTGDSPLHF.

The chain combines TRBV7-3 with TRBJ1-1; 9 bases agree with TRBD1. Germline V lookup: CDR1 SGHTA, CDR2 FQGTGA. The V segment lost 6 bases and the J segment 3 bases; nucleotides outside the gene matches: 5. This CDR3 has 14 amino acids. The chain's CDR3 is CASSPRDRDTEAFF. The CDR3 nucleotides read TGTGCCAGCAGTCCAAGGGACAGGGACACTGAAGCTTTCTTT. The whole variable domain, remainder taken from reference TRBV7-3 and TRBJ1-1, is GAGVSQTPSNKVTEKGKYVELRCDPISGHTALYWYRQSLGQGPEFLIYFQGTGAADDSGLPNDRFFAVRPEGSVSTLKIQRTERGDSAVYLCASSPRDRDTEAFFGQGTRLTVV.

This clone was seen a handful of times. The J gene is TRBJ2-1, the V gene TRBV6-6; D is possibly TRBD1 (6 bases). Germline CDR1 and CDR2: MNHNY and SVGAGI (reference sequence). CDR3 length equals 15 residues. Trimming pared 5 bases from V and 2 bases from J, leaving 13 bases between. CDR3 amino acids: CASSPLGAAYNEQFF. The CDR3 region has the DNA TGTGCCAGCAGTCCCCTGGGGGCTGCCTACAATGAGCAGTTCTTC.

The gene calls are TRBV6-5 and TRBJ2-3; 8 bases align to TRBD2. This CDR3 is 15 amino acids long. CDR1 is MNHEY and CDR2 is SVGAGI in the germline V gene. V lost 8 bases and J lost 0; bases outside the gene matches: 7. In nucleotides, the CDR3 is TGTGCCAGCTCCCGAACTAGCGGTAGCACAGATACGCAGTATTTT. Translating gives CASSRTSGSTDTQYF.

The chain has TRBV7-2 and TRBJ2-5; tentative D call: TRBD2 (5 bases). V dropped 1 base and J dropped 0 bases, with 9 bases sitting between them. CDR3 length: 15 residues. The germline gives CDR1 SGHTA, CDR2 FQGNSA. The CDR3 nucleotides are TGTGCCAGCAGCTTAGGTCTCGGGGACCAAGAGACCCAGTACTTC. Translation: CASSLGLGDQETQYF.

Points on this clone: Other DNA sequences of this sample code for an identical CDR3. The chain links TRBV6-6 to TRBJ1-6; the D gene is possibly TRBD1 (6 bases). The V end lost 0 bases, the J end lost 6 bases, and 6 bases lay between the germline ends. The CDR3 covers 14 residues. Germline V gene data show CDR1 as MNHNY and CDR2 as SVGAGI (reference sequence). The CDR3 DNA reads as TGTGCCAGCAGTTACTCAGGGGGTAATTCACCCCTCCACTTT. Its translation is CASSYSGGNSPLHF.

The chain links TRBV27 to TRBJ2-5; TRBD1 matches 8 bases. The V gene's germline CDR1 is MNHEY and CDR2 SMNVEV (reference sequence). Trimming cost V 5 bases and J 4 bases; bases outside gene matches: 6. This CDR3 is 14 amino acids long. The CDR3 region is CASSHSGGGETQYF. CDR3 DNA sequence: TGTGCCAGCAGTCATTCAGGGGGCGGAGAGACCCAGTACTTC.

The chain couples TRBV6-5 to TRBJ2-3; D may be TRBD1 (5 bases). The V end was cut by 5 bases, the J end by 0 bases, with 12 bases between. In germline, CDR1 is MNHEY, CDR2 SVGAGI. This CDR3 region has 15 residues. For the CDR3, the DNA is TGTGCCAGCAGTACCGGACAAGCTAGCACAGATACGCAGTATTTT. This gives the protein CASSTGQASTDTQYF.

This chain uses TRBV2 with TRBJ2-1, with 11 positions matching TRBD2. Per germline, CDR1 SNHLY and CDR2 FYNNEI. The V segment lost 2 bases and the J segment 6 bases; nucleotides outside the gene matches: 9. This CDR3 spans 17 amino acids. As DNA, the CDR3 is TGTGCCAGCAGTGAAAGCCGTCCTAGCGGGGGGCCCAATGAGCAGTTCTTC. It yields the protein CASSESRPSGGPNEQFF.

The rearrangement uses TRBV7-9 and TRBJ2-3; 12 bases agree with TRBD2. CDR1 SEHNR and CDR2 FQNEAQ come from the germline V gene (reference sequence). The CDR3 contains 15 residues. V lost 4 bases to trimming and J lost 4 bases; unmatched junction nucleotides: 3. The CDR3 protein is CASSSPSGGADTQYF. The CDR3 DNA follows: TGTGCCAGCAGCTCCCCTAGCGGGGGGGCAGATACGCAGTATTTT.

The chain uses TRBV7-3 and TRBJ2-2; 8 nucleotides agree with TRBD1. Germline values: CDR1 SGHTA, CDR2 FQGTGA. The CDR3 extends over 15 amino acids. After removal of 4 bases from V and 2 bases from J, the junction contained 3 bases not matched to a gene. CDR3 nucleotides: TGTGCCAGCAGCTCGGACAGGGTTAACACCGGGGAGCTGTTTTTT. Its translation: CASSSDRVNTGELFF.

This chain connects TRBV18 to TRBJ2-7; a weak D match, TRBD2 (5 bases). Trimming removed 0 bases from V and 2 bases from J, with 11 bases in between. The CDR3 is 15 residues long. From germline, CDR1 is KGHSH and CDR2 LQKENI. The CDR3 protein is CASSPPGLPAYEQYF. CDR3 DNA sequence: TGTGCCAGCTCACCACCCGGACTGCCTGCCTACGAGCAGTACTTC.

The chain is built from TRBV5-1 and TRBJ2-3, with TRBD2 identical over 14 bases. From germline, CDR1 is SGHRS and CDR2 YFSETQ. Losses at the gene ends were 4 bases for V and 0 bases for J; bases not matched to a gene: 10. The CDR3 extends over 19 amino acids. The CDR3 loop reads CASSPHGLAGGTSTDTQYF. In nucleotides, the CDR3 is TGCGCCAGCAGCCCGCACGGACTAGCGGGGGGCACTAGCACAGATACGCAGTATTTT.

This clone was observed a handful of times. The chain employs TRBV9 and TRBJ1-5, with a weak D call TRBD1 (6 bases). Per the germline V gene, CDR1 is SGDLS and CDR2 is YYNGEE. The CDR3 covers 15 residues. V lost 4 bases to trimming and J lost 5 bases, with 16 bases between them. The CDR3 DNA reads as TGTGCCAGCAGCCTTTCGGGACAAACGTATCAGCCCCAGCATTTT. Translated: CASSLSGQTYQPQHF.

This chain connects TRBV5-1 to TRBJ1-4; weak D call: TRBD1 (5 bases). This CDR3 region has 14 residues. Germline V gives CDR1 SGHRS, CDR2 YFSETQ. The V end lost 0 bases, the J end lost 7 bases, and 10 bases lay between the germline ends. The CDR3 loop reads CASSLETVAEKLFF. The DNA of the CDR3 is TGCGCCAGCAGCTTGGAGACAGTCGCTGAAAAACTGTTTTTT.

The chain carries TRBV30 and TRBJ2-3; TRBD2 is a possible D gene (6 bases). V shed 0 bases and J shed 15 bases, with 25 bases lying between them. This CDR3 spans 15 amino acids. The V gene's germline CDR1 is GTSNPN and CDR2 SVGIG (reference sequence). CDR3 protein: CAWSVNDGGYASSYF. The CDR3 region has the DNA TGTGCCTGGAGTGTCAATGACGGGGGTTATGCATCGTCATATTTT.

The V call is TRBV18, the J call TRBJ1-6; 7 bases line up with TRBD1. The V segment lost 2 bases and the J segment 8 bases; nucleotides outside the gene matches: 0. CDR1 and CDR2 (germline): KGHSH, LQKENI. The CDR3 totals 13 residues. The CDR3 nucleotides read TGTGCCAGCTCACCAGGACAGGATTCACCCCTCCACTTT. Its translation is CASSPGQDSPLHF.

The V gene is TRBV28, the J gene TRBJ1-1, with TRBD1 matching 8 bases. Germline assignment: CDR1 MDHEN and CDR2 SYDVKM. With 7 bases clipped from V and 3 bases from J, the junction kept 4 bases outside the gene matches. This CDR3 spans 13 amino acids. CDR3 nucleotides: TGTGCCAGCACTCAACAGGGGGACACTGAAGCTTTCTTT. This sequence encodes CASTQQGDTEAFF. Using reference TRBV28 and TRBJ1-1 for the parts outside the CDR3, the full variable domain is DVKVTQSSRYLVKRTGEKVFLECVQDMDHENMFWYRQDPGLGLRLIYFSYDVKMKEKGDIPEGYSVSREKKERFSLILESASTNQTSMYLCASTQQGDTEAFFGQGTRLTVV.

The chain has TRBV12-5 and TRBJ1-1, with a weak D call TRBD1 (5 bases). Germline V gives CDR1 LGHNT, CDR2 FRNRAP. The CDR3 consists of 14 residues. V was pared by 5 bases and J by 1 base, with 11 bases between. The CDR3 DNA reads TGTGCTAGTGGTCTCAGTCAGGGGAACACTGAAGCTTTCTTT. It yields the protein CASGLSQGNTEAFF.

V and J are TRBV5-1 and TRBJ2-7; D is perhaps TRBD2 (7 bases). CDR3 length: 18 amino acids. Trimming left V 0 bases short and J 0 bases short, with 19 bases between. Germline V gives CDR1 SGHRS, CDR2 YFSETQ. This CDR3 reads CASSLGMRGGLDSYEQYF. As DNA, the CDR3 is TGCGCCAGCAGCTTGGGTATGAGGGGGGGACTCGACTCCTACGAGCAGTACTTC.

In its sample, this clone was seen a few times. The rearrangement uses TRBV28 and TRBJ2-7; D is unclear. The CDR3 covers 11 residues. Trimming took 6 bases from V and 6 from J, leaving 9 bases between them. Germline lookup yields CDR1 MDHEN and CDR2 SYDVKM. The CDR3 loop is CASRASREQYF. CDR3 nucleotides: TGTGCCAGCAGGGCCTCTCGCGAGCAGTACTTC. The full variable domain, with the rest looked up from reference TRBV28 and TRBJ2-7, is DVKVTQSSRYLVKRTGEKVFLECVQDMDHENMFWYRQDPGLGLRLIYFSYDVKMKEKGDIPEGYSVSREKKERFSLILESASTNQTSMYLCASRASREQYFGPGTRLTVT.

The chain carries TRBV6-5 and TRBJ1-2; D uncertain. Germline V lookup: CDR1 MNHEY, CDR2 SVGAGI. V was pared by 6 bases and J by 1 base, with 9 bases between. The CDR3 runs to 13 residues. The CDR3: CASSTHSNYGYTF. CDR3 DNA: TGTGCCAGCAGCACGCATAGTAACTATGGCTACACCTTC.

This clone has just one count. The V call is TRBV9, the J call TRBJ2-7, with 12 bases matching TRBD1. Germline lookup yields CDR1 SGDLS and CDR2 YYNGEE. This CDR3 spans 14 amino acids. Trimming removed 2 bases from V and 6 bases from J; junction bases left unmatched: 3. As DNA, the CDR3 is TGTGCCAGCAGCGTGGGACAGGGGGCTGGCGAGCAGTACTTC. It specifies CASSVGQGAGEQYF.

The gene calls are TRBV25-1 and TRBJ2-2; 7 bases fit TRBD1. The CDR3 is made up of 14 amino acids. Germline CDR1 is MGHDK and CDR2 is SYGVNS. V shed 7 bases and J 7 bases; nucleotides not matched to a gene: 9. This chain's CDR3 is CASKETGWSGELFF. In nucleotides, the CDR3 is TGTGCCAGCAAAGAGACAGGGTGGAGCGGGGAGCTGTTTTTT.

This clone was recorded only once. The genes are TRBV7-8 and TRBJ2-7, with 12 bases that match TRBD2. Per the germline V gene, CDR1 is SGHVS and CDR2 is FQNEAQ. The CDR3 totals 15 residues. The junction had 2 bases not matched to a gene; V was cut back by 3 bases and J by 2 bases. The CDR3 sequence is CASSLTSGGTYEQYF. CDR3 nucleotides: TGTGCCAGCAGCTTGACTAGCGGGGGAACCTACGAGCAGTACTTC.

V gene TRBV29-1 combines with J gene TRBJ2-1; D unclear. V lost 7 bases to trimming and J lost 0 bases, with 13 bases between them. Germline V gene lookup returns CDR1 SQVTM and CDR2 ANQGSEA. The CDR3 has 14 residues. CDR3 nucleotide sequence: TGCAGCGCGATCTCCCCAGGCTCCTACAATGAGCAGTTCTTC. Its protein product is CSAISPGSYNEQFF.